Listed here are 3 T cell receptor beta chains from one sample, sequenced in a study of control samples from healthy donors and cancer patients (dated by TCRdb to the early 2020s). The library was made by the immunoSEQ multiplex PCR assay. Here the immuneACCESS table is served through TCRdb, limited to in-frame sequences with V and J called. Missing clones are a known gap in these copies; in checked studies unresolved V genes cover under half, and the rest lacks a known reason. The table for this sample lists more than 50,000 clones; roughly 95% of them were counted only once. The ten largest clones add up to 1.1% of the sample. Sequencing was performed on blood. These receptors all stem from a woman between 18 and 30 years old in good health.

This clone showed up just once. V usage is TRBV4-1 and J usage is TRBJ2-7; 9 nucleotides agree with TRBD2. Losses at the gene ends were 0 bases for V and 3 bases for J; bases not matched to a gene: 6. The germline gives CDR1 MGHRA, CDR2 YSYEKL. The CDR3 sequence is 16 residues long. CDR3 in amino acids: CASSQEWSSGDYEQYF. The CDR3 DNA sequence: TGCGCCAGCAGCCAAGAATGGTCTAGCGGGGACTACGAGCAGTACTTC.

The chain is built from TRBV30 and TRBJ1-4; possibly TRBD1 for D (5 bases). V lost 4 bases and J lost 5, with 17 bases in between. The CDR3 totals 15 residues. The germline V gene encodes CDR1 GTSNPN and CDR2 SVGIG (reference sequence). CDR3 sequence (DNA): TGTGCCTGGAACCCTGTGGGGGGGTTCAATGAAAAACTGTTTTTT. Its protein is CAWNPVGGFNEKLFF.

The V gene is TRBV11-2, the J gene TRBJ2-5; D might be TRBD1 (5 bases). The germline V gene has CDR1 SGHAT and CDR2 FQNNGV. Trimming shortened V by 0 bases and J by 7 bases, and 12 bases separated the two germline ends. The CDR3 covers 14 residues. CDR3 coding DNA: TGTGCCAGCAGCTTAGAAGGGGTCCAGGGGACCCAGTACTTC. Its protein is CASSLEGVQGTQYF. Based on the CDR3 plus reference TRBV11-2 and TRBJ2-5, the full variable domain is EAGVAQSPRYKIIEKRQSVAFWCNPISGHATLYWYQQILGQGPKLLIQFQNNGVVDDSQLPKDRFSAERLKGVDSTLKIQPAKLEDSAVYLCASSLEGVQGTQYFGPGTRLLVL.